Listed here are 25 T cell receptor beta chains from one sample, sequenced in a study of STAT3 mutations in large granular lymphocyte leukemia. Findings and limits, study-wide: Every T-cell large granular lymphocyte leukemia patient had at least one immunodominant TCR beta clonotype.

Their cognate antigens are unknown. Clones were sequenced by immunoSEQ multiplex PCR, and TCRdb holds only the in-frame ones, with some missing. The sample yields 17,000 or so clones, 70% to 90% seen once. The sequenced sample consisted of peripheral blood mononuclear cells. Every receptor here comes from a man in his forties or fifties with T-cell large granular lymphocyte leukemia. Some clones in this sample may be carry-over from other donors' samples.

The count of this clone is one. This chain links TRBV5-1 with TRBJ2-1; 9 bases match TRBD1. Looked up from germline, CDR1 is SGHRS and CDR2 is YFSETQ. V trimming: 5 bases; J trimming: 2 bases; junction bases outside the gene matches: 5. This CDR3 has 15 amino acids. The DNA for the CDR3 is TGCGCCAGCAGTGCCGGGACAGGGCCCTACAATGAGCAGTTCTTC. Its translation is CASSAGTGPYNEQFF.

V usage is TRBV10-3 and J usage is TRBJ1-5, with D possibly matching TRBD1 (5 bases). Germline CDR1 reads ENHRY; CDR2 reads SYGVKD. V shed 1 base and J shed 6 bases, with 16 bases lying between them. CDR3 length: 16 amino acids. Written as DNA, the CDR3 is TGTGCCATCAGTGAGTTCAGGGCCCAGGGCGGTCAGCCCCAGCATTTT. Its protein product is CAISEFRAQGGQPQHF.

The rearrangement uses TRBV6-1 and TRBJ1-3, with D possibly being TRBD1 (5 bases). The CDR3 extends over 16 amino acids. The germline V gene encodes CDR1 MNHNS and CDR2 SASEGT. Trimming shortened V by 4 bases and J by 0 bases, and 13 bases separated the two germline ends. The CDR3 coding sequence is TGTGCCAGCAGTGTGGGGGGGATCTACTCTGGAAACACCATATATTTT. This codes for CASSVGGIYSGNTIYF.

In its sample, this clone was seen once. This chain uses TRBV28 with TRBJ2-7; 9 nucleotides align to TRBD1. CDR1 and CDR2 (germline): MDHEN, SYDVKM. The CDR3 totals 18 residues. The trim removed 4 bases at V and 2 bases at J, leaving 15 bases unmatched. CDR3 nucleotide sequence: TGTGCCAGCAGTTCAATCGGGTCATGGGACAGGGCCGCCTACGAGCAGTACTTC. Its translation: CASSSIGSWDRAAYEQYF. Together with reference TRBV28 and TRBJ2-7, the CDR3 gives the full variable domain: DVKVTQSSRYLVKRTGEKVFLECVQDMDHENMFWYRQDPGLGLRLIYFSYDVKMKEKGDIPEGYSVSREKKERFSLILESASTNQTSMYLCASSSIGSWDRAAYEQYFGPGTRLTVT.

This chain uses TRBV20-1 with TRBJ1-1; D is unresolved. This CDR3 region has 11 residues. With 2 bases removed from V and 5 bases from J, the gap between germline ends came to 6 bases. Germline CDR1 and CDR2: DFQATT and SNEGSKA (reference sequence). CDR3 protein: CSARNVTEAFF. In nucleotides, the CDR3 is TGCAGTGCTAGAAATGTTACTGAAGCTTTCTTT.

This clone was seen once. In the same sample, other DNA sequences code for this CDR3. The V call is TRBV2, the J call TRBJ1-1; D gene ambiguous. The CDR3 covers 13 residues. The germline CDR1 and CDR2 sequences are SNHLY and FYNNEI. V shed 3 bases and J shed 1 base, with 6 bases lying between them. CDR3 in amino acids: CASSELENTEAFF. The CDR3 nucleotides read TGTGCCAGCAGTGAGTTAGAGAACACTGAAGCTTTCTTT.

This clone appeared a few times. This chain links TRBV18 with TRBJ2-7, with TRBD1 identical over 9 bases. V shed 2 bases and J 1 base; nucleotides not matched to a gene: 3. Germline values: CDR1 KGHSH, CDR2 LQKENI. The CDR3 has 15 residues. CDR3 sequence reads: CASSPGGQGSYEQYF. For the CDR3, the DNA is TGTGCCAGCTCACCAGGGGGACAGGGATCCTACGAGCAGTACTTC.

This rearrangement joins TRBV5-1 to TRBJ1-2; 7 bases line up with TRBD1. After removal of 4 bases from V and 6 bases from J, the junction contained 9 bases not matched to a gene. This CDR3 contains 14 residues. In germline, CDR1 is SGHRS, CDR2 YFSETQ. The CDR3 region has the DNA TGCGCCAGCAGCGATTCAGGGGGAAGAAATGGCTACACCTTC. Protein product: CASSDSGGRNGYTF.

The chain has TRBV28 and TRBJ2-7; the D is unclear. The germline gives CDR1 MDHEN, CDR2 SYDVKM. The CDR3 is made up of 14 amino acids. V lost 1 base to trimming and J lost 0 bases, with 7 bases between them. CDR3 nucleotide sequence: TGTGCCAGCAGTTTATTAACAGTCTCCTACGAGCAGTACTTC. Protein: CASSLLTVSYEQYF.

V usage is TRBV30 and J usage is TRBJ2-1; D not certain. With 5 bases removed from V and 4 bases from J, the gap between germline ends came to 9 bases. CDR1 GTSNPN and CDR2 SVGIG come from the germline V gene (reference sequence). The CDR3 runs to 12 residues. The CDR3 DNA follows: TGTGCCTGGGATCCCCTTTACAATGAGCAGTTCTTC. The encoded protein is CAWDPLYNEQFF.

The rearrangement uses TRBV5-1 and TRBJ2-5, with D perhaps matching TRBD1 (6 bases). This CDR3 contains 14 residues. V was cut by 4 bases and J by 3 bases, with 13 bases left in between. Germline loops: CDR1 SGHRS, CDR2 YFSETQ. The CDR3 region has the DNA TGCGCCAGCAGCGCAAACACAGGGAAAGAGACCCAGTACTTC. It codes for CASSANTGKETQYF.

This clone was observed a handful of times. J is TRBJ2-5 and V is TRBV4-2, with TRBD2 identical over 8 bases. V shed 0 bases and J 3 bases; nucleotides not matched to a gene: 9. The CDR3 totals 17 residues. Germline CDR1 and CDR2: LGHNA and YNFKEQ. As DNA, the CDR3 is TGTGCCAGCAGCCAAGATCTTACGGGGGGGCTAAAAGAGACCCAGTACTTC. It codes for CASSQDLTGGLKETQYF.

The chain couples TRBV14 to TRBJ1-1; possibly TRBD1 for D (5 bases). Trimming took off 8 bases at V and 2 bases at J, with 12 bases between the two ends. The CDR3 sequence is 13 residues long. Per the germline V gene, CDR1 is SGHDN and CDR2 is FVKESK. The CDR3 loop reads CASAPDTNTEAFF. CDR3 in DNA: TGTGCCAGCGCCCCGGACACAAACACTGAAGCTTTCTTT.

The chain carries TRBV18 and TRBJ2-5, with a weak D call TRBD1 (5 bases). The DNA end is more similar to TRBJ2-7, so the J call may be wrong. The CDR3 runs to 14 residues. Germline assignment: CDR1 KGHSH and CDR2 LQKENI. CDR3 sequence: CASSPKQDSYEQYF. DNA of the CDR3: TGTGCCAGCTCACCAAAACAGGACTCCTACGAGCAGTACTTC.

The chain has TRBV19 and TRBJ2-7; TRBD1 agrees at 8 bases. The CDR3 is made up of 16 amino acids. The J segment lost 3 bases and the V segment lost 7 bases, leaving 14 bases of the junction unmatched. The V gene's germline CDR1 is LNHDA and CDR2 SQIVND (reference sequence). In DNA form, the CDR3 reads TGTGCCAGTACCCCCACGTCGGGACAGGCCCTCTACGAGCAGTACTTC. It yields the protein CASTPTSGQALYEQYF.

The chain is built from TRBV19 and TRBJ2-7, with D possibly being TRBD1 (5 bases). This CDR3 contains 16 residues. The germline V and J ends were trimmed by 3 bases and 0 bases, with 15 bases remaining between them. The germline gives CDR1 LNHDA, CDR2 SQIVND (reference sequence). The CDR3 is CASSIGNRRFSYEQYF. CDR3 bases: TGTGCCAGTAGTATTGGGAACAGGAGATTCTCCTACGAGCAGTACTTC.

DNA of the CDR3: TGCAGCGTTGGGGCGGGACTAGCGGGAGTTAATGAGCAGTTCTTC. Encoded protein: CSVGAGLAGVNEQFF. The chain uses TRBV29-1 and TRBJ2-1; 14 bases match TRBD2. The CDR3 is 15 residues long. The V and J ends lost 4 bases and 7 bases, in that order; junction bases with no gene match: 6. In germline, CDR1 is SQVTM, CDR2 ANQGSEA.

The genes are TRBV7-3 and TRBJ1-1, with D perhaps TRBD1 (5 bases). This CDR3 has 15 residues. V lost 2 bases and J 2 bases, leaving 12 bases between the germline ends. CDR1 and CDR2 from the germline V gene are SGHTA and FQGTGA. The CDR3, as DNA: TGTGCCAGCAGCTTATTTTCCGGGGGTAACACTGAAGCTTTCTTT. This gives the protein CASSLFSGGNTEAFF.

The CDR3 sequence is CASSRTLAGGLEQFF. The CDR3 DNA is TGCGCCAGCAGCAGGACCTTAGCGGGAGGTCTTGAGCAGTTCTTC. The chain couples TRBV5-1 to TRBJ2-1; 10 positions match TRBD2. V shed 4 bases, J shed 9 bases, and the junction held 10 bases outside the gene matches. CDR1 is SGHRS, CDR2 YFSETQ, per germline. The CDR3 runs 15 residues.

The chain employs TRBV7-3 and TRBJ2-7; the D gene is possibly TRBD2 (6 bases). From germline, CDR1 is SGHTA and CDR2 FQGTGA. The CDR3 covers 13 residues. Trimming shortened V by 4 bases and J by 7 bases, and 14 bases separated the two germline ends. This CDR3 reads CASSSAGSREQYF. The CDR3 DNA is TGTGCCAGCAGCTCGGCCGGGAGTCGAGAGCAGTACTTC.

The chain has TRBV7-3 and TRBJ1-1; perhaps TRBD1 as D (5 bases). Germline V gene sequence: CDR1 SGHTA, CDR2 FQGTGA. The CDR3 runs to 14 residues. The ends were cut back, 11 bases at V and 3 bases at J, with 19 bases in the middle. This chain's CDR3 is CAVEGWARDTEAFF. The CDR3 DNA follows: TGTGCCGTGGAGGGGTGGGCGCGGGACACTGAAGCTTTCTTT.

CDR3: CASSQENRAGETQYF. The CDR3 region has the DNA TGTGCCAGCAGCCAAGAGAACAGGGCGGGAGAGACCCAGTACTTC. The chain has TRBV4-2 and TRBJ2-5; the D gene is possibly TRBD1 (6 bases). The CDR3 runs to 15 residues. Germline CDR1 is LGHNA and CDR2 is YNFKEQ. Deletions cut 0 bases from V and 4 bases from J, with 12 bases between.

The chain links TRBV10-1 to TRBJ2-2; D may correspond to TRBD1 or TRBD2 (5 bases each). V was cut by 5 bases and J by 0 bases, with 13 bases left in between. CDR1 and CDR2 (germline): WNHNN, SYGVQD (reference sequence). This CDR3 has 16 amino acids. The CDR3 here is CASSRDPGTNTGELFF. CDR3 in DNA: TGCGCCAGCAGTCGGGACCCAGGAACGAACACCGGGGAGCTGTTTTTT.

Points on this clone: A read error may account for a junction end that differs from germline. CDR3: CASSLGWLAGGIGIF. The CDR3 DNA reads as TGTGCCAGCAGCTTAGGGTGGCTAGCGGGAGGGATCGGAATTTTT. The V call is TRBV7-9, the J call TRBJ2-2; TRBD2 matches at 12 bases. The CDR3 has 15 residues. Germline V lookup: CDR1 SEHNR, CDR2 FQNEAQ (reference sequence).

This chain links TRBV10-1 with TRBJ2-7, with 9 bases identical to TRBD2. Trimming removed 8 bases from V and 0 bases from J; junction bases left unmatched: 2. Per the germline V gene, CDR1 is WNHNN and CDR2 is SYGVQD (reference sequence). The CDR3 is made up of 13 amino acids. DNA for the CDR3: TGCGCCAGCCCGGGACTAGCCTCCTACGAGCAGTACTTC. Its protein product is CASPGLASYEQYF.